The present T cell receptor (beta chain) was sequenced within a study of T-cell memory formation after mild COVID-19. Study-wide points: Clones contracting across day 15 to 85 had a balanced CD4/CD8 profile; later expanding clones leaned CD4+. Detection of some responders pre-infection suggested pre-existing cross-reactive memory T cells participated. Mainly in CM and EM were contracting CD4+ clones; CD8+ were in EMRA.

The CDR3 sequence is 12 residues long. Trimming pared 6 bases from V and 2 bases from J, leaving 9 bases between. Germline V gene data show CDR1 as DFQATT and CDR2 as SNEGSKA (reference sequence). In this sample, this clonotype turned up many times. Its cognate antigen is unknown. Employing constant-segment primers, 5'RACE generated TCR alpha and TCR beta cDNA libraries bearing sample barcodes and UMIs. TCRdb processed the 5' RACE reads anew with MiXCR; each CDR3 protein has one entry. In the table there are 250,000 to 300,000 distinct CDR3 sequences, 16% of which are singletons. The TCR comes from a man aged 18 to 30 who had mild COVID-19 (a few samples of this study predate the infection). Cell type and time point are not known. The J gene is TRBJ2-3, the V gene TRBV20-1; D may be TRBD2 (5 bases). Sequenced: PBMCs or a T cell subset sorted from them (not recorded which). CDR3: CSARVSTDTQYF. The CDR3 DNA reads TGCAGTGCGAGGGTCTCCACAGATACGCAGTATTTT.